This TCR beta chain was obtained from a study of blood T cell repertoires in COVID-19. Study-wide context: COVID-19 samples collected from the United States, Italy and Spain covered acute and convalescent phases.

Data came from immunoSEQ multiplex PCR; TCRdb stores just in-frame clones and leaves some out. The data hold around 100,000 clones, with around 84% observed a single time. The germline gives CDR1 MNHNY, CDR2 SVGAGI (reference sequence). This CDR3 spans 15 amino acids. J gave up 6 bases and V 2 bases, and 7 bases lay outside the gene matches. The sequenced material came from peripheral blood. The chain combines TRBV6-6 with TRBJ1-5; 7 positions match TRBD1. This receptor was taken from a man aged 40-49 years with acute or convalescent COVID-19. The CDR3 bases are TGTGCCAGCAGTTACGTTCCAGGGGGTAGTCAGCCCCAGCATTTT. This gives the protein CASSYVPGGSQPQHF.